This is a list of T cell receptor beta chains from one sample in a study of T cell responses to AZD1222 COVID-19 vaccine. TCRdb's table, derived via immunoSEQ multiplex PCR, lists solely in-frame clones and lacks some. This table has 100,000 to 150,000 clones, approximately 87% appearing once. Sample: peripheral blood, taken on day 0 of AZD1222 vaccination. Every receptor here comes from an adult in good health. CDR3s include the opening cysteine and the closing phenylalanine or tryptophan. Each record gives: J gene, V gene, CDR3 protein.

>TRBJ2-5|TRBV7-2
CASSLVSGRAETQYF
>TRBJ2-7|TRBV9
CASSAPGTGKQYF
>TRBJ1-1|TRBV5-6
CASSLPGVMNTEAFF
>TRBJ2-5|TRBV23-1
CASRGFGDQETQYF
>TRBJ2-7|TRBV11-2
CASSPQLAGVYEQYF
>TRBJ2-1|TRBV28
CASKLGFSEQFF
>TRBJ1-5|TRBV6-5
CASSYSGSNQPQHF
>TRBJ1-2|TRBV11-2
CASSFDTEIYGYTF
>TRBJ1-1|TRBV7-9
CASSLGGESTEAFF
>TRBJ1-1|TRBV9
CASSVRAQNTEAFF
>TRBJ1-1|TRBV5-1
CASSLAGGKGNTEAFF
>TRBJ1-5|TRBV20-1
CSASKQGVQPQHF
>TRBJ2-7|TRBV10-3
CAISVLVVAGEQYF
>TRBJ2-7|TRBV9
CASSQRTGGSYEQYF
>TRBJ1-6|TRBV27
CASSFLGRGALHF
>TRBJ2-7|TRBV27
CASSALGTQSSYEQYF
>TRBJ2-5|TRBV5-1
CASSPGAKETQYF
>TRBJ2-1|TRBV7-9
CASSPWGMREQFF
>TRBJ1-2|TRBV19
CASSQRTGRYDYGYTF
>TRBJ1-2|TRBV27
CASSSSRWTGGAGVGGYTF
>TRBJ2-4|TRBV2
CASSRNPTGEVGKNIQYF
>TRBJ1-2|TRBV30
CAWSRTGVYGYTF
>TRBJ2-7|TRBV6-5
CASSYSNEGINEQYF